This T cell receptor beta chain emerged from a study of T cells after yellow fever vaccination. Across the whole study: Each low-cell-number fraction was prepared by means of SMART-Seq v4 Ultra Low Input. Study observations and caveats: Weaker, the secondary response had a peak occurring faster, on day 5 versus 15. Most clones from primary vaccination resurfaced after the booster (around 97% CD4, over 85% CD8).

Deletions cut 4 bases from V and 8 bases from J, with 15 bases between. Germline V gene sequence: CDR1 SGHTA, CDR2 FQGNSA. The CDR3 is made up of 14 amino acids. A 5'RACE template-switching step, the method used to make TCR cDNA, added a universal primer site and UMIs. TCRdb analysed the 5' RACE reads with MiXCR anew, one entry per CDR3 protein. Among roughly 260,000 distinct CDR3 sequences listed, under 15% were seen once. Concerning this clonotype: Its antigen is still unknown.

Sequenced here: CD4+ T cells sorted from PBMCs, sampled 45 days after the yellow fever booster vaccination. The rearrangement uses TRBV7-2 and TRBJ2-1; weak D call: TRBD2 (5 bases). The sequence was obtained from a man younger than 45 who received the YFV17D yellow fever vaccine. Here the CDR3 DNA reads TGTGCCAGCAGCTCCTCGCTAGCCAATGATGAGCAGTTCTTC. It yields the protein CASSSSLANDEQFF.